The next 24 T cell receptor beta chains were all read from a single sample in a study of spatial heterogeneity in lung cancer. Study observations and caveats: Tumor mutation counts were tracked by expanded intratumoral alpha and beta TCR counts.

Time point denoted: sample taken at primary tumor resection. MiXCR was run by TCRdb on the 5' RACE reads, yielding one entry per CDR3 protein. The table lists approximately 17,000 distinct CDR3 sequences, 7.5% of them singletons. Antigen specificity for these receptors is unknown. The source was lung tumor tissue, collected at surgery. The receptors here all came from a male donor with early-stage non-small cell lung cancer.

This clonotype was counted at least ten times. V usage is TRBV5-6 and J usage is TRBJ1-1; D perhaps matches TRBD1 (5 bases). This CDR3 region has 13 residues. The germline V and J ends were trimmed by 2 bases and 4 bases, with 9 bases remaining between them. Per germline, CDR1 SGHDT and CDR2 YYEEEE. The CDR3 region has the DNA TGTGCCAGCAGCTTTTCAGGGTCCACTGAAGCTTTCTTT. Its translation is CASSFSGSTEAFF.

The table lists this clonotype with a few counts. This chain links TRBV4-3 with TRBJ2-3; D call uncertain. The germline CDR1 and CDR2 sequences are LGHNA and YSLEER. The germline V and J ends were trimmed by 3 bases and 4 bases, with 14 bases remaining between them. The CDR3 is 15 residues long. CDR3 amino acids: CASSQTDAGPDTQYF. CDR3 sequence (DNA): TGCGCCAGCAGCCAGACTGACGCTGGGCCAGATACGCAGTATTTT.

There are many counts of this clonotype. The V call is TRBV6-5, the J call TRBJ2-1; 12 bases are a match to TRBD2. The CDR3 runs 17 residues. The germline CDR1 and CDR2 sequences are MNHEY and SVGAGI. The V gene end was trimmed by 3 bases and the J gene end by 3 bases; junction bases not matched to a gene: 6. The CDR3 DNA reads TGTGCCAGCAGTTATACTAGCGGGGGGACAAGCTACAATGAGCAGTTCTTC. It yields the protein CASSYTSGGTSYNEQFF.

This clonotype showed up many times. The genes are TRBV27 and TRBJ2-3, with D possibly being TRBD1 (5 bases). Germline loops: CDR1 MNHEY, CDR2 SMNVEV (reference sequence). V lost 3 bases and J lost 5, with 18 bases in between. The CDR3 sequence is 16 residues long. In nucleotides, the CDR3 is TGTGCCAGCAGTTTCTGGGGCAGGGAATGGGAAGATACGCAGTATTTT. It specifies CASSFWGREWEDTQYF.

The J gene is TRBJ2-7, the V gene TRBV25-1, with 7 bases that match TRBD1. The CDR3 runs 16 residues. Germline V lookup: CDR1 MGHDK, CDR2 SYGVNS. Trimming cost V 3 bases and J 5 bases; bases outside gene matches: 13. CDR3 loop: CASSDTRTGMVNEQYF. In DNA form, the CDR3 reads TGTGCCAGCAGTGATACCCGGACAGGAATGGTGAACGAGCAGTACTTC.

This clonotype showed up many times. The genes are TRBV28 and TRBJ1-5, with unresolved D. Germline-derived CDR1 and CDR2 are MDHEN and SYDVKM. The CDR3 length is 13 residues. Between the trimmed V and J ends, which lost 6 bases and 1 base, there was a span of 7 bases. The CDR3 DNA is TGTGCCAGCAGCCGGACGAGCAATCAGCCCCAGCATTTT. Encoded protein: CASSRTSNQPQHF.

This clonotype was picked up a small number of times. The chain employs TRBV19 and TRBJ1-5; D unresolved. The germline V and J ends were trimmed by 9 bases and 2 bases, with 17 bases remaining between them. CDR1 and CDR2 from the germline V gene are LNHDA and SQIVND (reference sequence). This CDR3 spans 15 amino acids. DNA of the CDR3: TGTGCCAGCGGCCTACGTGGGATGGGCAATCAGCCCCAGCATTTT. Amino acids: CASGLRGMGNQPQHF.

This clonotype was seen at least ten times. This chain links TRBV3-1 with TRBJ1-5; 7 positions match TRBD1. V lost 6 bases and J lost 4; bases outside the gene matches: 3. This CDR3 comprises 13 residues. The germline gives CDR1 LGHDT, CDR2 YNNKEL (reference sequence). For the CDR3, the DNA is TGTGCCAGCAGTCCACAGGGGAATCAGCCCCAGCATTTT. Amino acid sequence: CASSPQGNQPQHF.

This clonotype was found many times. The chain joins TRBV5-1 to TRBJ1-2; a weak D match, TRBD1 (6 bases). The germline gives CDR1 SGHRS, CDR2 YFSETQ. V was shortened by 3 bases and J by 0 bases, with 18 bases between the two germline ends. The CDR3 extends over 17 amino acids. DNA for the CDR3: TGCGCCAGCAGCTCCGGCCCACAGGGTACTTCTAACTATGGCTACACCTTC. Translating gives CASSSGPQGTSNYGYTF.

This sequence joins TRBV20-1 and TRBJ1-1, with 9 bases identical to TRBD1. The CDR3 length is 16 residues. Germline V gives CDR1 DFQATT, CDR2 SNEGSKA (reference sequence). J gave up 1 base and V 3 bases, and 9 bases lay outside the gene matches. CDR3 sequence (DNA): TGCAGTGCTAGGGGAACAGGGGGCAGTAGGAACACTGAAGCTTTCTTT. It translates to CSARGTGGSRNTEAFF.

This clonotype was seen repeatedly, ten times or more. This sequence joins TRBV28 and TRBJ1-1; 8 nucleotides line up with TRBD1. Trimming took 6 bases from V and 4 from J; bases not matched to a gene: 10. Germline loops: CDR1 MDHEN, CDR2 SYDVKM. The CDR3 contains 15 residues. CDR3 sequence: CASSNTGGIGTEAFF. The CDR3 nucleotides read TGTGCCAGCAGCAATACAGGGGGAATAGGCACTGAAGCTTTCTTT. The whole variable domain, filled in from reference TRBV28 and TRBJ1-1, reads DVKVTQSSRYLVKRTGEKVFLECVQDMDHENMFWYRQDPGLGLRLIYFSYDVKMKEKGDIPEGYSVSREKKERFSLILESASTNQTSMYLCASSNTGGIGTEAFFGQGTRLTVV.

With regard to this clonotype: A read error is possible here, since a much larger clone lies one base away. V is TRBV6-5 and J is TRBJ1-2, with D hard to call. Trimming removed 6 bases at V and 12 bases at J, with 23 bases between. This CDR3 spans 14 amino acids. Germline-derived CDR1 and CDR2 are MNHEY and SVGAGI. The CDR3 bases are TGTGCCAGCAGCCCAGTGGGGATCGGGTACGGCGACACCTTC. Its translation: CASSPVGIGYGDTF.

This clonotype was seen many times. The chain employs TRBV10-3 and TRBJ2-3; 8 bases fit TRBD1. V dropped 5 bases and J dropped 2; count of bases not matched to a gene: 3. CDR3 length: 14 amino acids. Per the germline V gene, CDR1 is ENHRY and CDR2 is SYGVKD. The CDR3 region is CAISRQGITDTQYF. The CDR3 DNA sequence: TGTGCCATCAGTCGACAGGGGATCACAGATACGCAGTATTTT.

V is TRBV19 and J is TRBJ1-5, with D hard to call. This CDR3 contains 12 residues. Germline values: CDR1 LNHDA, CDR2 SQIVND (reference sequence). Trimming cost V 5 bases and J 7 bases, with 9 bases left between them. The CDR3 DNA is TGTGCCAGTAGTGTATCAGTACAGCCCCAGCATTTT. Amino acid sequence: CASSVSVQPQHF.

The V call is TRBV5-1, the J call TRBJ2-1; tentative D call: TRBD2 (5 bases). V lost 0 bases, J lost 8 bases, and 12 bases lay in between. Per the germline V gene, CDR1 is SGHRS and CDR2 is YFSETQ. This CDR3 spans 14 amino acids. The CDR3 bases are TGCGCCAGCAGCTTGGCCGCGGGCAGGTATGAGCAGTTCTTC. This sequence encodes CASSLAAGRYEQFF. The full variable domain, rest sourced from reference TRBV5-1 and TRBJ2-1, is KAGVTQTPRYLIKTRGQQVTLSCSPISGHRSVSWYQQTPGQGLQFLFEYFSETQRNKGNFPGRFSGRQFSNSRSEMNVSTLELGDSALYLCASSLAAGRYEQFFGPGTRLTVL.

This clonotype was seen many times. The chain employs TRBV28 and TRBJ1-5; D uncertain. The CDR3 is 15 residues long. CDR1 is MDHEN, CDR2 SYDVKM, per germline. Between the trimmed V and J ends, which lost 2 bases and 0 bases, there was a span of 8 bases. DNA of the CDR3: TGTGCCAGCAGTTTAACGGGGAATAGCAATCAGCCCCAGCATTTT. Amino acids: CASSLTGNSNQPQHF. Complete variable domain (other parts from reference TRBV28 and TRBJ1-5): DVKVTQSSRYLVKRTGEKVFLECVQDMDHENMFWYRQDPGLGLRLIYFSYDVKMKEKGDIPEGYSVSREKKERFSLILESASTNQTSMYLCASSLTGNSNQPQHFGDGTRLSIL.

In its sample, this clonotype was seen many times. The genes are TRBV2 and TRBJ1-5, with D possibly TRBD1 on 5 matching bases. V lost 6 bases to trimming and J lost 4 bases, with 19 bases between them. Germline loops: CDR1 SNHLY, CDR2 FYNNEI. The CDR3 consists of 16 residues. For the CDR3, the DNA is TGTGCCAGCAGCCAGAGATTTGGGGCTTTTAATCAGCCCCAGCATTTT. This gives the protein CASSQRFGAFNQPQHF.

This clonotype was picked up a small number of times. The V call is TRBV9, the J call TRBJ2-5; D possibly corresponds to TRBD2 (6 bases). Germline CDR1 is SGDLS and CDR2 is YYNGEE. This CDR3 region has 14 residues. Trimming removed 0 bases from V and 3 bases from J, with 9 bases in between. CDR3 coding DNA: TGTGCCAGCAGCGTAGGCTTAGCGGAAGAGACCCAGTACTTC. Translation: CASSVGLAEETQYF.

The gene calls are TRBV6-1 and TRBJ1-5; tentatively, D is TRBD1 (6 bases). The CDR3 has 13 amino acids. V was trimmed by 1 base and J by 7 bases, leaving 8 bases between them. Germline V gene sequence: CDR1 MNHNS, CDR2 SASEGT. The CDR3 bases are TGTGCCAGCAGTGAAGAGGGGGAGCAGCCCCAGCATTTT. Protein sequence: CASSEEGEQPQHF.

The chain uses TRBV20-1 and TRBJ2-4; the D is unclear. Looked up from germline, CDR1 is DFQATT and CDR2 is SNEGSKA (reference sequence). The V and J ends lost 6 bases and 5 bases respectively, with 14 bases between them. The CDR3 length is 13 residues. CDR3 sequence reads: CSAPSPMQNIQYF. Written as DNA, the CDR3 is TGCAGTGCCCCGTCCCCAATGCAAAACATTCAGTACTTC.

V usage is TRBV18 and J usage is TRBJ2-5; 9 positions agree with TRBD1. Losses at the gene ends were 4 bases for V and 4 bases for J; bases not matched to a gene: 4. CDR1 is KGHSH, CDR2 LQKENI, per germline. The CDR3 is made up of 14 amino acids. The DNA for the CDR3 is TGTGCCAGCTCACAGGACAGGGGTCCAGAGACCCAGTACTTC. Translation gives CASSQDRGPETQYF. The full variable domain, rest sourced from reference TRBV18 and TRBJ2-5, is NAGVMQNPRHLVRRRGQEARLRCSPMKGHSHVYWYRQLPEEGLKFMVYLQKENIIDESGMPKERFSAEFPKEGPSILRIQQVVRGDSAAYFCASSQDRGPETQYFGPGTRLLVL.

A note on this clonotype: Possible read error: a much larger clone is one base away. This chain connects TRBV10-3 to TRBJ2-3; D is perhaps TRBD1 (5 bases). The length of the CDR3 is 16 residues. Trimming pared 4 bases from V and 2 bases from J, leaving 16 bases between. Germline CDR1 and CDR2: ENHRY and SYGVKD. The CDR3 sequence: CAISGGLERYTDTQYF. CDR3 in DNA: TGTGCCATCAGTGGGGGCCTCGAACGGTACACAGATACGCAGTATTTT.

The J gene is TRBJ1-5, the V gene TRBV5-5; D ambiguous. This CDR3 comprises 12 residues. The germline CDR1 and CDR2 sequences are SGHKS and YYEKEE (reference sequence). Trimming pared 2 bases from V and 5 bases from J, leaving 5 bases between. CDR3 coding DNA: TGTGCCAGCAGCTTATCGGATCAGCCCCAGCATTTT. Encoded protein: CASSLSDQPQHF.

This clonotype was seen more than once but under ten times. This chain connects TRBV29-1 to TRBJ1-2, with a weak D call TRBD1 (5 bases). This CDR3 region has 13 residues. Per the germline V gene, CDR1 is SQVTM and CDR2 is ANQGSEA. Trimming left V 2 bases short and J 2 bases short, with 9 bases between. CDR3 sequence (DNA): TGCAGCGTTGAACGACACAGGAACTATGGCTACACCTTC. Protein: CSVERHRNYGYTF. Using reference TRBV29-1 and TRBJ1-2 for the parts outside the CDR3, the full variable domain is SAVISQKPSRDICQRGTSLTIQCQVDSQVTMMFWYRQQPGQSLTLIATANQGSEATYESGFVIDKFPISRPNLTFSTLTVSNMSPEDSSIYLCSVERHRNYGYTFGSGTRLTVV.